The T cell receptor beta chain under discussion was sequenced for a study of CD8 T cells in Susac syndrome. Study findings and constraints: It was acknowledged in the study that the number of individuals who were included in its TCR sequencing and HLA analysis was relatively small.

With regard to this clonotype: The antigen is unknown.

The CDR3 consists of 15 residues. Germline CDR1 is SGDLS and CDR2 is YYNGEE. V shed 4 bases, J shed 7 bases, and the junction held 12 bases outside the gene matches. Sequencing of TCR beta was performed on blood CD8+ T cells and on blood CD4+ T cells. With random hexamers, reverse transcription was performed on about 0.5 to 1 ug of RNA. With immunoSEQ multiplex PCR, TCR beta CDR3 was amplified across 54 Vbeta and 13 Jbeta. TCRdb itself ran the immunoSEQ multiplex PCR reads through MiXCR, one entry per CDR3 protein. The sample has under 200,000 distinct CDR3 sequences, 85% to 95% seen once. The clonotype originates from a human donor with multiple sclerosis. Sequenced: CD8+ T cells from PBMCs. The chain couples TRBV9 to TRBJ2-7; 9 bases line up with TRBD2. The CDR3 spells CASSPEGGRAGEQYF. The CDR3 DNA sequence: TGTGCCAGCAGCCCCGAGGGCGGGAGGGCAGGGGAGCAGTACTTC.